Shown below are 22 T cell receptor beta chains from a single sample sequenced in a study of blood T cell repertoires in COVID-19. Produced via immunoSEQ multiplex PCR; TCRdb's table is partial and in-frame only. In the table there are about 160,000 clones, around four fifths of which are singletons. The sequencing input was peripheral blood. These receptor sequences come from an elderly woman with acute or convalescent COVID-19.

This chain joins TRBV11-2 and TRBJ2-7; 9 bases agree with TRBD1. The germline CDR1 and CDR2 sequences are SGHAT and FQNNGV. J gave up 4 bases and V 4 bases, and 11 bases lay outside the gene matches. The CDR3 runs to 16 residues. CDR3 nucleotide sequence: TGTGCCAGCAGCTCGACCCGCCGGGACAGGGCTTACGAGCAGTACTTC. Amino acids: CASSSTRRDRAYEQYF.

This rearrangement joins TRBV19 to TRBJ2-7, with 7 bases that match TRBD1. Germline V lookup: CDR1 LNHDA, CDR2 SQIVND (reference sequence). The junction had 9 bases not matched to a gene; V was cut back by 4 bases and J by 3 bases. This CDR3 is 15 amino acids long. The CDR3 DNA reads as TGTGCCAGTAGTAAAACCACGGGACAGAACTACGAGCAGTACTTC. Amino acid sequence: CASSKTTGQNYEQYF.

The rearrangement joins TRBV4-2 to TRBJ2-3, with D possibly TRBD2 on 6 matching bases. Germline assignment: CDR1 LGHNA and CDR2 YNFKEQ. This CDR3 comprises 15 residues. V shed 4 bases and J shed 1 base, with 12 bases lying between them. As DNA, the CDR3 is TGTGCCAGCAGCCGGTACGCGGGGCGCACAGATACGCAGTATTTT. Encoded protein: CASSRYAGRTDTQYF.

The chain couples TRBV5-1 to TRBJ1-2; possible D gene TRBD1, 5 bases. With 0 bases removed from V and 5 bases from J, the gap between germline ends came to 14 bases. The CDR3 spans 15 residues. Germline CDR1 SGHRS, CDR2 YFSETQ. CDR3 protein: CASSLESGGSYGYTF. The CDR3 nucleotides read TGCGCCAGCAGCTTGGAATCCGGGGGATCGTATGGCTACACCTTC.

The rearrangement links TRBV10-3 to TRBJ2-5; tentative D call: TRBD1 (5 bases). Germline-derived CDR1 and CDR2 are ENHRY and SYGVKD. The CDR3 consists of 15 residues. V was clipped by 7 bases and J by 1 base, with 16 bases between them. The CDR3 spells CAITAAVGLQETQYF. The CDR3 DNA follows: TGTGCCATCACCGCTGCCGTGGGGCTCCAAGAGACCCAGTACTTC.

The chain's CDR3 is CAGASTGDSPLHF. The CDR3 coding sequence is TGTGCCGGGGCGTCAACAGGGGACTCACCCCTCCACTTT. The J gene is TRBJ1-6, the V gene TRBV19; 7 bases align to TRBD1. V was clipped by 11 bases and J by 10 bases; unmatched bases: 11. Germline values: CDR1 LNHDA, CDR2 SQIVND (reference sequence). This CDR3 has 13 amino acids.

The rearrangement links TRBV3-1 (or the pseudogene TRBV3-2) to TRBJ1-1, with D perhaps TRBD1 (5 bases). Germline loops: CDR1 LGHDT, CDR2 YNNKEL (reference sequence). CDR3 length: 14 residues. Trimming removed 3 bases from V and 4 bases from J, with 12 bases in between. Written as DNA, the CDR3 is TGTGCCAGCAGCCACCCAGGAGGGGCCACTGAAGCTTTCTTT. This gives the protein CASSHPGGATEAFF.

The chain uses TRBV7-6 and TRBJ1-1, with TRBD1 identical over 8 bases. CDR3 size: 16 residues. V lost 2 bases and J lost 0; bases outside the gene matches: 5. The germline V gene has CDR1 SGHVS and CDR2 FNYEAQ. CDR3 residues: CASSLTGGFMNTEAFF. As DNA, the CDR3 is TGTGCCAGCAGCTTAACAGGGGGTTTCATGAACACTGAAGCTTTCTTT.

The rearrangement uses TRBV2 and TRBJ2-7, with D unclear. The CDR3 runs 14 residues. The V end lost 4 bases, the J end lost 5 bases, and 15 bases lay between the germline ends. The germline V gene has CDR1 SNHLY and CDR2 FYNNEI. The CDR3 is CASSGALLGDEQYF. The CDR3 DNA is TGTGCCAGCAGTGGGGCTCTACTTGGCGACGAGCAGTACTTC.

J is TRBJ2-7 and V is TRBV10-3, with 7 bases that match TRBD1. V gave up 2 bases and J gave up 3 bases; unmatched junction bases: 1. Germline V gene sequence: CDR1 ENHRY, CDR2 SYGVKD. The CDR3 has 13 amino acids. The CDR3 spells CAISEGTDYEQYF. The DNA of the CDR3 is TGTGCCATCAGTGAGGGGACAGACTACGAGCAGTACTTC.

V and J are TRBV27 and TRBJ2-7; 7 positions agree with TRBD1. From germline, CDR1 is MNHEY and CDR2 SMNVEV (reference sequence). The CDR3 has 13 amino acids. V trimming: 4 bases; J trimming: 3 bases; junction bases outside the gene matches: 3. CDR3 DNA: TGTGCCAGCAGTTCCGGGACAGACTACGAGCAGTACTTC. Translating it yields CASSSGTDYEQYF.

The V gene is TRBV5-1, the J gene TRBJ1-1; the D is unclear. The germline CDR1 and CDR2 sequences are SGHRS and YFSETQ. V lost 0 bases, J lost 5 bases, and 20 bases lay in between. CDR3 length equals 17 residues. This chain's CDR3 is CASSLEGGRRYTTEAFF. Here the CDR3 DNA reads TGCGCCAGCAGCTTGGAGGGCGGGAGGAGGTACACTACTGAAGCTTTCTTT.

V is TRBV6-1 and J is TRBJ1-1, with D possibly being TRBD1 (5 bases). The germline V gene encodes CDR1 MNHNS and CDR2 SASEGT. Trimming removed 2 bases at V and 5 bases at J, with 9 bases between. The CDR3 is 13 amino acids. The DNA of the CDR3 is TGTGCCAGCAGTGAAAAGGGGAGGACTGAAGCTTTCTTT. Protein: CASSEKGRTEAFF.

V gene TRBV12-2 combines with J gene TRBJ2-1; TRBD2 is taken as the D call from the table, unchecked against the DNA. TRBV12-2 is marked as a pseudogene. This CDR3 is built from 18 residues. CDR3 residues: CASRLAPGTSGHYNEQFF. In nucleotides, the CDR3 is TGTGCAAGTCGCTTAGCCCCCGGGACTAGCGGACATTACAATGAGCAGTTCTTC.

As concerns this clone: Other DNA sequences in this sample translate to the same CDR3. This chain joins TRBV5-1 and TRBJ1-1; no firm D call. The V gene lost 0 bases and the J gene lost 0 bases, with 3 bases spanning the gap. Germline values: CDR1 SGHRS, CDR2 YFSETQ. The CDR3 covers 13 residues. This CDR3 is CASSLELNTEAFF. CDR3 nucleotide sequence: TGCGCCAGCAGCTTGGAGCTGAACACTGAAGCTTTCTTT.

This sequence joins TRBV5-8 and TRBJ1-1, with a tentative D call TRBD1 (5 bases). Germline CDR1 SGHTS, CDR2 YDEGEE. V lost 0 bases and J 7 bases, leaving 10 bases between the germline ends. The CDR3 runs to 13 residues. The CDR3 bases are TGTGCCAGCAGCTTGGGCGGACAAGGTGAAGCTTTCTTT. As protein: CASSLGGQGEAFF.

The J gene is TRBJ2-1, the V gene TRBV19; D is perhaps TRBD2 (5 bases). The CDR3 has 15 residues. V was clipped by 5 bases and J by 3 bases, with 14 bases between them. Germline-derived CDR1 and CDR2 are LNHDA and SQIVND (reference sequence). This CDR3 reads CASSLSGHNYNEQFF. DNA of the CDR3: TGTGCCAGTAGTCTCAGCGGCCACAACTACAATGAGCAGTTCTTC.

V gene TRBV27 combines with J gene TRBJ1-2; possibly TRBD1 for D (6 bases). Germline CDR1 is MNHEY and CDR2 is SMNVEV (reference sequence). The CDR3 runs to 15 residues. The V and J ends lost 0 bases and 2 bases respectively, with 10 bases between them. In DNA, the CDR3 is TGTGCCAGCAGTTTATCCCCACAGGGAAACTATGGCTACACCTTC. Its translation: CASSLSPQGNYGYTF.

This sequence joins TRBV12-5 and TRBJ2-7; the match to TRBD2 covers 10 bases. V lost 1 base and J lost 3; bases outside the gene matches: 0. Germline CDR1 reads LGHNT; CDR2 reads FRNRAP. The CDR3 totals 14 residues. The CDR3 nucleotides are TGTGCTAGTGGTTTGGGGACTAGCGGCTACGAGCAGTACTTC. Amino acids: CASGLGTSGYEQYF.

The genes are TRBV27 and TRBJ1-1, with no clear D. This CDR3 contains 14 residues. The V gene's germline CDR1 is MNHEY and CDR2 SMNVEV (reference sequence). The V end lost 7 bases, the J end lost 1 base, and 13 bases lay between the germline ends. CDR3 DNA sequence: TGTGCCAGCAAGCTCGCGAGGCCGAACACTGAAGCTTTCTTT. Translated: CASKLARPNTEAFF.

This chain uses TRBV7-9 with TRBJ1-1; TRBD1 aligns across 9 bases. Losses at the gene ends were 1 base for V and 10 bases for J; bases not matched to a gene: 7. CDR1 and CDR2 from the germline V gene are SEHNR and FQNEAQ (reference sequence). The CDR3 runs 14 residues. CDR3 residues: CASSLETGGLLAFF. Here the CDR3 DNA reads TGTGCCAGCAGCTTAGAGACAGGGGGGCTTCTAGCTTTCTTT.

CDR3 nucleotide sequence: TGTGCCAGCAGCCCCCAGGACAGGGGATTAGATGGCTACACCTTC. Encoded protein: CASSPQDRGLDGYTF. The chain joins TRBV7-9 to TRBJ1-2, with TRBD1 identical over 9 bases. The germline gives CDR1 SEHNR, CDR2 FQNEAQ (reference sequence). Trimming removed 5 bases from V and 6 bases from J; junction bases left unmatched: 10. This CDR3 has 15 residues. Complete variable domain (other parts from reference TRBV7-9 and TRBJ1-2): DTGVSQNPRHKITKRGQNVTFRCDPISEHNRLYWYRQTLGQGPEFLTYFQNEAQLEKSRLLSDRFSAERPKGSFSTLEIQRTEQGDSAMYLCASSPQDRGLDGYTFGSGTRLTVV.